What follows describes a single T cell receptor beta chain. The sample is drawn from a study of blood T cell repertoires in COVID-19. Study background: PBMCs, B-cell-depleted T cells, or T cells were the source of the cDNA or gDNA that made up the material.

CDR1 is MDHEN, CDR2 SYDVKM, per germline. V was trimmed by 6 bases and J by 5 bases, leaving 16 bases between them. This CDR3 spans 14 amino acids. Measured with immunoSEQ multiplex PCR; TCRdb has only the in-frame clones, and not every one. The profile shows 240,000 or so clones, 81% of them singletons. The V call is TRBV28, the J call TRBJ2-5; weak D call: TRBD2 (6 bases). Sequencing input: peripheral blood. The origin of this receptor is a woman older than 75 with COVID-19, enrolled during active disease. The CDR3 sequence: CASRNSGGGETQYF. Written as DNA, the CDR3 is TGTGCCAGCAGGAATAGCGGAGGCGGGGAGACCCAGTACTTC.